This TCR beta chain was recovered during a study of identical twins. CDR1 and CDR2 (germline): MNHNS, SASEGT. The trim removed 0 bases at V and 7 bases at J, leaving 6 bases unmatched. The CDR3 consists of 16 residues. This clonotype came up many times. Through template switching, a universal primer site was introduced, and the cDNA contained unique molecular identifiers. TCRdb passed the 5' RACE reads through MiXCR, listing each CDR3 protein once. This table holds roughly 290,000 distinct CDR3 sequences, nearly 9.5% found once. The same specimen was also included in a second study, on yellow fever vaccine responses in identical twins.

The chain has TRBV6-1 and TRBJ2-1; 10 nucleotides align to TRBD2. This TCR derives from a woman aged 18-29 years in good health. The sample taken for sequencing was CD8+ T cells sorted from blood. CDR3 residues: CASSEAGLAGVNEQFF. The CDR3 DNA sequence: TGTGCCAGCAGTGAAGCAGGGCTAGCGGGAGTAAATGAGCAGTTCTTC.